This T cell receptor beta chain was recovered during a study of blood T cells in healthy people across ages. This clonotype was observed a few times. V was clipped by 4 bases and J by 4 bases; unmatched bases: 5. The CDR3 is 16 amino acids. Germline V gene sequence: CDR1 MGHRA, CDR2 YSYEKL. Per sample, no less than 5 micrograms of total RNA were extracted. The second PCR ran roughly 7 to 11 cycles with a sample-barcoded 5' primer and J-beta primers. TCRdb independently ran MiXCR on the 5' RACE reads; one entry per CDR3 protein. Here the sample spans about 800,000 distinct CDR3 sequences, around a quarter being singletons. Another study also made use of these data, one on T cells of mothers and their children. Turning to that study: Samples were obtained from a few healthy Caucasian mothers and their six children. Persistent microchimeric T cell clones were not found at ~100 per million sensitivity.

Sequenced material: blood. The V call is TRBV4-1, the J call TRBJ2-3, with TRBD2 identical over 13 bases. The TCR was taken from a boy younger than 18 in good health. The CDR3 here is CASSRTSGRGPDTQYF. Written as DNA, the CDR3 is TGCGCCAGCAGCCGAACTAGCGGGAGGGGGCCAGATACGCAGTATTTT.